This T cell receptor (beta chain) was captured in a study of T-cell reconstitution after alpha-beta-depleted transplantation in children. V was shortened by 1 base and J by 1 base, with 11 bases between the two germline ends. There are 16 residues in the CDR3. Germline V lookup: CDR1 LGHNA, CDR2 YNFKEQ. Notes on the study in general: It was newly produced T cells that mostly accounted for T-cell counts and diversity one year after transplant.

Remarks on this clonotype: Its target is unknown.

The library targeted TCRbeta and was prepared with unique molecular identifiers. TCRdb reanalysed the PCR reads using MiXCR and keeps one entry per CDR3 protein. The data contain approximately 1,000,000 distinct CDR3 sequences, about 31% of them singletons. The clonotype originates from a boy in the first two years of life who had a stem cell transplant for SCID, so the T cells may come from the graft donor. The chain is built from TRBV4-2 and TRBJ2-1; TRBD2 is a possible D gene (5 bases). Sequencing was performed on PBMCs, mostly from graft donor cells, taken 360 days after TCRalphabeta/CD19-depleted stem cell transplant. CDR3 DNA sequence: TGTGCCAGCAGCCAAGGGCCCGGGGATTCCTACAATGAGCAGTTCTTC. Protein sequence: CASSQGPGDSYNEQFF.